This TCR beta chain was found in a study of CD8 T cells in ankylosing spondylitis. This clonotype has ten or more counts. Its antigen is not identified. J lost 4 bases, V lost 2 bases, and 5 bases had no gene match. Looked up from germline, CDR1 is SGHTA and CDR2 is FQGNSA. This CDR3 is 14 amino acids long. Study results and caveats: CD8+ disease-linked clones were present at relatively low frequencies in blood. Fewer than ten highly homologous variants made up a TCR beta motif that seemed to typify ankylosing spondylitis blood.

Using quantitative 5'-RACE with molecular barcodes, the authors made TCR beta libraries. TCRdb independently ran MiXCR on the 5' RACE reads; one entry per CDR3 protein. This table holds fewer than 400,000 distinct CDR3 sequences, 7.5% to 9% found once. The sample consisted of blood, either unsorted or a sorted T cell fraction (not recorded which). The TCR comes from a male donor with ankylosing spondylitis. The chain couples TRBV7-2 to TRBJ2-7; 7 bases match TRBD1. The CDR3 is CASSLLRTGYEQYF. CDR3 in DNA: TGTGCCAGCAGCTTACTAAGGACAGGTTACGAGCAGTACTTC.